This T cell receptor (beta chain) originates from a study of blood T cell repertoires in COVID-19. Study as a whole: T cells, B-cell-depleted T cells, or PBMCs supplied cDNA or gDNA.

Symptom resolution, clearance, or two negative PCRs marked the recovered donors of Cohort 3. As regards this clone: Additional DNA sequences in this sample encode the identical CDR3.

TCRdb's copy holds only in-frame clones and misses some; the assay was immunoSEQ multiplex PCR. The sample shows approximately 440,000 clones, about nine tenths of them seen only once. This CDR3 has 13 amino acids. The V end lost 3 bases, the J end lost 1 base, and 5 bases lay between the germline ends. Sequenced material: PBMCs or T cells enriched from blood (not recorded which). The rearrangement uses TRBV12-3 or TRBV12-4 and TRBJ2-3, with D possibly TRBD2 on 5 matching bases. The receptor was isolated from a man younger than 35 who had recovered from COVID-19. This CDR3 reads CASSFGGTDTQYF. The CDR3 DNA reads TGTGCCAGCAGTTTCGGGGGCACAGATACGCAGTATTTT.